The T cell receptor beta chain described here comes from a study of molecular identifiers for immune sequencing clone quantification. V was trimmed by 2 bases and J by 6 bases, leaving 11 bases between them. Germline values: CDR1 MNHEY, CDR2 SVGAGI. The CDR3 contains 14 residues. TCRdb re-called the PCR reads with MiXCR, one entry per CDR3 protein. The sample yields about 36,000 distinct CDR3 sequences, roughly 18% seen once. The receptor's source is a human donor in good health. Some libraries in this study had Jurkat cell RNA spiked in. The chain has TRBV6-5 and TRBJ2-1, with D perhaps matching TRBD2 (5 bases). The sequenced sample consisted of naive CD8+ T cells from blood, with Jurkat cell RNA spiked in. Subset here: FACS-sorted CD8+CD4-CCR7+CD45RA+ naive T cells. As DNA, the CDR3 is TGTGCCAGCAGTTACACCGGACTGGGCAATGAGCAGTTCTTC. This sequence encodes CASSYTGLGNEQFF.